Presented here are 26 T cell receptor beta chains from one specimen sequenced in a study of human T cells and chemical hapten exposure. The time point was: pre-sensitization, week 0. This sample's treatment: therapeutic diphenylcyclopropenone sensitization with weekly scalp DPC. MiXCR was run by TCRdb on the RACE reads, yielding one entry per CDR3 protein. The sample gives around 120,000 distinct CDR3 sequences, approximately 13% of which show up once; 2.5% to 3% is in the top ten. The specimen was whole blood, collected in connection with sensitization to the hapten diphenylcyclopropenone (DPC). Every receptor here comes from a woman under 30 with alopecia areata. Some clones in this sample may be carry-over from other donors' samples.

This clonotype showed up just a few times. The chain uses TRBV28 and TRBJ1-3; D is possibly TRBD1 (6 bases). The CDR3 runs to 15 residues. V lost 0 bases, J lost 6 bases, and 12 bases lay in between. Per germline, CDR1 MDHEN and CDR2 SYDVKM. The CDR3 reads CASSLWSGGENTIYF. In nucleotides, the CDR3 is TGTGCCAGCAGTTTATGGTCCGGGGGCGAAAACACCATATATTTT.

J is TRBJ1-2 and V is TRBV4-3; possibly TRBD1 for D (5 bases). CDR1 and CDR2 from the germline V gene are LGHNA and YSLEER. The germline V and J ends were trimmed by 1 base and 0 bases, with 12 bases remaining between them. The CDR3 sequence is 16 residues long. CDR3 residues: CASSQAYRDSNYGYTF. As DNA, the CDR3 is TGCGCCAGCAGCCAAGCTTACCGGGACTCTAACTATGGCTACACCTTC.

The rearrangement joins TRBV13 to TRBJ2-1, with D perhaps matching TRBD1 or TRBD2 (6 bases each). The CDR3 totals 16 residues. Germline V lookup: CDR1 PRHDT, CDR2 FYEKMQ (reference sequence). Trimming took off 0 bases at V and 2 bases at J, with 11 bases between the two ends. The CDR3 nucleotides read TGTGCCAGCAGCTTAGGTGCAAGGGGGGCCTACAATGAGCAGTTCTTC. Its protein is CASSLGARGAYNEQFF.

This clonotype occurred many times. The chain employs TRBV27 and TRBJ1-1; D uncertain. Trimming shortened V by 3 bases and J by 5 bases, and 4 bases separated the two germline ends. Per germline, CDR1 MNHEY and CDR2 SMNVEV (reference sequence). The CDR3 consists of 11 residues. CDR3 region: CASSFRTEAFF. The DNA for the CDR3 is TGTGCCAGCAGTTTTAGGACTGAAGCTTTCTTT.

Only a few counts were recorded for this clonotype. The chain links TRBV9 to TRBJ2-1; 8 bases align to TRBD1. This CDR3 is 13 amino acids long. The V gene end was trimmed by 6 bases and the J gene end by 8 bases; junction bases not matched to a gene: 7. The germline V gene has CDR1 SGDLS and CDR2 YYNGEE. The CDR3 is CASTDRVGYEQFF. In DNA, the CDR3 is TGTGCCAGCACGGACAGGGTGGGTTATGAGCAGTTCTTC.

The V call is TRBV6-1, the J call TRBJ1-5, with D tentatively TRBD1 (5 bases). This CDR3 is 16 amino acids long. The germline V gene encodes CDR1 MNHNS and CDR2 SASEGT. The V gene lost 2 bases and the J gene lost 0 bases, with 11 bases spanning the gap. CDR3 protein: CASSEMGPLSNQPQHF. The CDR3 region has the DNA TGTGCCAGCAGTGAAATGGGACCTCTTAGCAATCAGCCCCAGCATTTT.

The table lists this clonotype with many counts. This chain connects TRBV6-1 to TRBJ2-5; no reliable D call. The CDR3 is 14 residues long. CDR1 and CDR2 from the germline V gene are MNHNS and SASEGT. Trimming pared 4 bases from V and 7 bases from J, leaving 16 bases between. CDR3 coding DNA: TGTGCCAGCAGTGTGCGGCAGACAAAGGGGACCCAGTACTTC. This codes for CASSVRQTKGTQYF.

The table lists this clonotype with a few counts. The V call is TRBV5-1, the J call TRBJ2-4; D may be TRBD2 (7 bases). This CDR3 has 13 amino acids. V was shortened by 4 bases and J by 15 bases, with 20 bases between the two germline ends. Germline CDR1 is SGHRS and CDR2 is YFSETQ. The CDR3 region is CASSPGGSWGWYF. In DNA, the CDR3 is TGCGCCAGCAGCCCGGGGGGCAGCTGGGGTTGGTACTTC.

The V call is TRBV7-6, the J call TRBJ2-1; TRBD2 is a possible D gene (6 bases). Germline loops: CDR1 SGHVS, CDR2 FNYEAQ. Trimming cost V 3 bases and J 10 bases, with 10 bases left between them. The CDR3 loop spans 12 amino acids. The CDR3 DNA reads TGTGCCAGCAGCTTTGCCAGCGGGGAGCAGTTCTTC. It translates to CASSFASGEQFF.

This clonotype showed up many times. This sequence joins TRBV18 and TRBJ2-3; 11 bases align to TRBD1. After removal of 3 bases from V and 3 bases from J, the junction contained 8 bases not matched to a gene. Germline CDR1 and CDR2: KGHSH and LQKENI. CDR3 length equals 17 residues. DNA of the CDR3: TGTGCCAGCTCACCTCCGGACAGGGGGCGCCTGACAGATACGCAGTATTTT. As protein: CASSPPDRGRLTDTQYF.

V and J are TRBV20-1 and TRBJ1-5; TRBD1 aligns across 9 bases. Germline V gene data show CDR1 as DFQATT and CDR2 as SNEGSKA (reference sequence). The CDR3 has 14 amino acids. Trimming at V came to 6 bases and at J to 7 bases, leaving 10 bases not matched to a gene. The CDR3 DNA reads TGCAGTGCGGGAATGGGACAGGGAGGCCAGCCCCAGCATTTT. As protein: CSAGMGQGGQPQHF.

About this clonotype: A junction boundary mismatches the germline segment, possibly from a read error. The genes are TRBV6-5 and TRBJ2-3, with D perhaps matching TRBD2 (5 bases). Germline values: CDR1 MNHEY, CDR2 SVGAGI. This CDR3 has 19 residues. The CDR3: CANSYSNPVLILAGDTQYF. Written as DNA, the CDR3 is TGTGCCAACAGTTACTCGAACCCGGTCTTAATTTTGGCGGGAGATACGCAGTATTTT.

Here the CDR3 DNA reads TGTGCCAGCAGTGACCGGGACAGGGGTGAGCCCCAGCATTTT. Encoded protein: CASSDRDRGEPQHF. This chain links TRBV7-9 with TRBJ1-5; 10 bases are shared with TRBD1. V was clipped by 6 bases and J by 8 bases; unmatched bases: 7. The CDR3 length is 14 residues. Looked up from germline, CDR1 is SEHNR and CDR2 is FQNEAQ (reference sequence).

This clonotype was observed a handful of times. The chain links TRBV3-1 to TRBJ1-2; 7 bases line up with TRBD1. Trimming at V came to 0 bases and at J to 4 bases, leaving 5 bases not matched to a gene. The CDR3 contains 15 residues. Germline V CDR1 and CDR2: LGHDT, YNNKEL (reference sequence). CDR3 sequence reads: CASSQERGLGYGYTF. The CDR3 nucleotides read TGTGCCAGCAGCCAAGAAAGGGGGCTGGGCTATGGCTACACCTTC.

This chain links TRBV7-2 with TRBJ1-3, with TRBD1 matching 9 bases. With V trimmed by 5 bases and J by 5 bases, 7 bases remained unmatched. Germline CDR1 is SGHTA and CDR2 is FQGNSA. The CDR3 extends over 15 amino acids. In DNA form, the CDR3 reads TGTGCCAGCAGCCACCGAGGACAGGGGAGAAACACCATATATTTT. Amino acids: CASSHRGQGRNTIYF.

This clonotype has more than one count but fewer than ten. The genes are TRBV5-4 and TRBJ2-4, with TRBD2 identical over 11 bases. The CDR3 runs to 16 residues. The V gene's germline CDR1 is SGHNT and CDR2 YYREEE (reference sequence). V trimming: 4 bases; J trimming: 4 bases; junction bases outside the gene matches: 7. This CDR3 reads CASSPGLAVPKNIQYF. DNA for the CDR3: TGTGCCAGCAGCCCGGGACTAGCGGTACCAAAAAACATTCAGTACTTC.

This clonotype was counted at least ten times. The chain couples TRBV5-4 to TRBJ1-2, with 8 bases that match TRBD1. The CDR3 extends over 15 amino acids. CDR1 and CDR2 from the germline V gene are SGHNT and YYREEE (reference sequence). The junction had 12 bases not matched to a gene; V was cut back by 4 bases and J by 7 bases. CDR3 nucleotides: TGTGCCAGCAGCCGCAATCTCCCGACAGGGGTTGGCTACACCTTC. Translation: CASSRNLPTGVGYTF.

This clonotype has only a few counts. The chain is built from TRBV18 and TRBJ1-1, with D perhaps matching TRBD1 (5 bases). This CDR3 has 15 residues. V was cut by 1 base and J by 6 bases, with 15 bases left in between. Germline values: CDR1 KGHSH, CDR2 LQKENI. The CDR3 DNA follows: TGTGCCAGCTCACCACTAAAAGGGGTGGTTTCTGAAGCTTTCTTT. Translating gives CASSPLKGVVSEAFF. Based on the CDR3 plus reference TRBV18 and TRBJ1-1, the full variable domain is NAGVMQNPRHLVRRRGQEARLRCSPMKGHSHVYWYRQLPEEGLKFMVYLQKENIIDESGMPKERFSAEFPKEGPSILRIQQVVRGDSAAYFCASSPLKGVVSEAFFGQGTRLTVV.

In its sample, this clonotype was seen a few times. The chain uses TRBV3-1 and TRBJ2-2; 10 bases are a match to TRBD1. Trimming took 4 bases from V and 4 from J; bases not matched to a gene: 9. CDR1 and CDR2 (germline): LGHDT, YNNKEL (reference sequence). This CDR3 has 17 amino acids. DNA of the CDR3: TGTGCCAGCAGCCGGTATTCCGGGACAGGGGCCACCGGGGAGCTGTTTTTT. As protein: CASSRYSGTGATGELFF.

This clonotype was counted a few times. The rearrangement uses TRBV7-6 and TRBJ1-6; D is uncertain. The CDR3 is 13 amino acids. V lost 0 bases to trimming and J lost 8 bases, with 5 bases between them. Looked up from germline, CDR1 is SGHVS and CDR2 is FNYEAQ. The CDR3 DNA is TGTGCCAGCAGCTTAGCCTCGGATTCACCCCTCCACTTT. Its translation: CASSLASDSPLHF.

This clonotype was detected only a few times. The J gene is TRBJ2-7, the V gene TRBV7-2; 8 bases agree with TRBD1. CDR1 and CDR2 from the germline V gene are SGHTA and FQGNSA. V shed 3 bases and J 6 bases; nucleotides not matched to a gene: 13. The CDR3 sequence is 16 residues long. The CDR3 sequence: CASSLDRTGRGGEQYF. CDR3 DNA: TGTGCCAGCAGCTTGGATAGGACAGGGAGAGGAGGCGAGCAGTACTTC.

V is TRBV7-6 and J is TRBJ2-2; no firm D call. The germline CDR1 and CDR2 sequences are SGHVS and FNYEAQ. V was cut by 8 bases and J by 7 bases, with 14 bases left in between. The CDR3 contains 13 residues. CDR3 DNA sequence: TGTGCCAGCCGAAGGACCCTACACGGGGAGCTGTTTTTT. It is translated as CASRRTLHGELFF.

V is TRBV7-2 and J is TRBJ2-1; a possible D gene is TRBD1 (6 bases). This CDR3 comprises 14 residues. Trimming pared 5 bases from V and 13 bases from J, leaving 21 bases between. The germline CDR1 and CDR2 sequences are SGHTA and FQGNSA. Here the CDR3 reads CASSPSRDKEDQFF. Written as DNA, the CDR3 is TGTGCCAGCAGCCCAAGTCGGGACAAGGAGGATCAGTTCTTC.

V is TRBV29-1 and J is TRBJ2-2, with 7 bases fitting TRBD1. V was pared by 5 bases and J by 1 base, with 4 bases of the junction left unmatched. This CDR3 has 14 residues. Germline V lookup: CDR1 SQVTM, CDR2 ANQGSEA. As DNA, the CDR3 is TGCAGCGTTTACGACAGGGTGAACACCGGGGAGCTGTTTTTT. It specifies CSVYDRVNTGELFF.

The rearrangement joins TRBV20-1 to TRBJ2-3, with a possible D match to TRBD2 (6 bases). This CDR3 is built from 15 residues. V dropped 6 bases and J dropped 2 bases, with 18 bases sitting between them. Germline CDR1 is DFQATT and CDR2 is SNEGSKA (reference sequence). Here the CDR3 reads CSAVHPGLSTDTQYF. For the CDR3, the DNA is TGCAGTGCAGTGCATCCGGGACTCTCCACAGATACGCAGTATTTT.

This clonotype appeared a few times. This sequence joins TRBV10-3 and TRBJ1-1, with TRBD1 identical over 9 bases. Germline V lookup: CDR1 ENHRY, CDR2 SYGVKD. Losses at the gene ends were 3 bases for V and 4 bases for J; bases not matched to a gene: 3. CDR3 length: 14 amino acids. As DNA, the CDR3 is TGTGCCATCAGTGACGGGACAGGGACCACTGAAGCTTTCTTT. Residues: CAISDGTGTTEAFF.